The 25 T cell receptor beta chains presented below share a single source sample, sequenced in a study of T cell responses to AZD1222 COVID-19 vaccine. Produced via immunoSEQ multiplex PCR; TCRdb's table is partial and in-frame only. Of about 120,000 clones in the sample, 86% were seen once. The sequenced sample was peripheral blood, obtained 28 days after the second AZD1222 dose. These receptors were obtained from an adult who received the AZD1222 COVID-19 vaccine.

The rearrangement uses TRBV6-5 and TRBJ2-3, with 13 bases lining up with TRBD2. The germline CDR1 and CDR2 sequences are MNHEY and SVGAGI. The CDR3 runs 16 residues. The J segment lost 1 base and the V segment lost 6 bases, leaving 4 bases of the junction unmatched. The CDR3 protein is CASSYGLAGGTDTQYF. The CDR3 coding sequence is TGTGCCAGCAGCTACGGACTAGCGGGGGGCACAGATACGCAGTATTTT.

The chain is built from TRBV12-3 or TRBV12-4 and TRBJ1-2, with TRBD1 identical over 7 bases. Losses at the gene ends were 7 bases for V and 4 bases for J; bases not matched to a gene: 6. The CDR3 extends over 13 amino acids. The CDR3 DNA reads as TGTGCCAGCAATAACAGGGGCGGCTATGGCTACACCTTC. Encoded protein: CASNNRGGYGYTF.

The CDR3 is CASSQDAMTGSLTDTQYF. For the CDR3, the DNA is TGTGCCAGCAGCCAAGATGCGATGACAGGGTCGCTCACAGATACGCAGTATTTT. The rearrangement joins TRBV14 to TRBJ2-3, with 7 bases lining up with TRBD1. V shed 0 bases and J 2 bases; nucleotides not matched to a gene: 11. The germline V gene has CDR1 SGHDN and CDR2 FVKESK. The CDR3 has 18 residues.

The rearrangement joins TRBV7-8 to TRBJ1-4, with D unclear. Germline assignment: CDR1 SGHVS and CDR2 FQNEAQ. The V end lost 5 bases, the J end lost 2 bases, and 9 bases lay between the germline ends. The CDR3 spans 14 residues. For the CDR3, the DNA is TGTGCCAGCAGCCCTCGATCTACTAATGAAAAACTGTTTTTT. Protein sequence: CASSPRSTNEKLFF.

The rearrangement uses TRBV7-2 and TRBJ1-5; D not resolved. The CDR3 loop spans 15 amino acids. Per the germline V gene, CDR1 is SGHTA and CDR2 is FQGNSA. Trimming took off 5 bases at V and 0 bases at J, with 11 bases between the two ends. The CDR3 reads CASSPPRNSNQPQHF. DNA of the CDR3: TGTGCCAGCAGCCCCCCCCGAAATAGCAATCAGCCCCAGCATTTT.

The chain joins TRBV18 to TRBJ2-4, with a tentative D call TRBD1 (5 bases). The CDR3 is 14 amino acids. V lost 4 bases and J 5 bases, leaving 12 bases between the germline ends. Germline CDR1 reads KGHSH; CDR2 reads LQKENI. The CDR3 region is CASSLRQTENIQYF. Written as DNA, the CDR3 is TGTGCCAGCTCACTAAGACAGACCGAAAACATTCAGTACTTC.

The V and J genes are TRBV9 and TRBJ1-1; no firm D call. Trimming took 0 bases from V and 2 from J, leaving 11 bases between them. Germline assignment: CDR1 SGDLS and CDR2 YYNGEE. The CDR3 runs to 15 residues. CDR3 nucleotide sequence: TGTGCCAGCAGCGTAGTTCCGGGAACCAACACTGAAGCTTTCTTT. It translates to CASSVVPGTNTEAFF.

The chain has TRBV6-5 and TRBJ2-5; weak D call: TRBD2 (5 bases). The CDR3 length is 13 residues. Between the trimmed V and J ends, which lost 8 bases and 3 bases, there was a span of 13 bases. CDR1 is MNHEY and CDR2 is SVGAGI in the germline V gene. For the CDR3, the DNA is TGTGCCAGCCAGCTTTGGCGGGAAGAGACCCAGTACTTC. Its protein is CASQLWREETQYF.

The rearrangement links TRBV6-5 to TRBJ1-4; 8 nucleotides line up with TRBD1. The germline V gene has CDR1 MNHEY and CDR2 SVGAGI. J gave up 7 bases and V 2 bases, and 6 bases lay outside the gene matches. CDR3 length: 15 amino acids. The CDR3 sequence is CASSYGSGGSEKLFF. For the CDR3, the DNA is TGTGCCAGCAGTTACGGGTCAGGGGGCTCTGAAAAACTGTTTTTT.

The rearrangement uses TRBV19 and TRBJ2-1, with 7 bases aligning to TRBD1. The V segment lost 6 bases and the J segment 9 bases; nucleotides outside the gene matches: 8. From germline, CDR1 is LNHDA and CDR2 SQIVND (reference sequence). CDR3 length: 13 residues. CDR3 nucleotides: TGTGCCAGTAGCCCTAGAGGGGGCGCTGAGCAGTTCTTC. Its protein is CASSPRGGAEQFF.

The CDR3 sequence: CASAGGGNEQFF. CDR3 nucleotide sequence: TGTGCCAGTGCGGGAGGAGGCAATGAGCAGTTCTTC. The V call is TRBV11-2, the J call TRBJ2-1; TRBD2 matches at 8 bases. The J segment lost 6 bases and the V segment lost 9 bases, leaving 4 bases of the junction unmatched. The CDR3 has 12 residues. Per germline, CDR1 SGHAT and CDR2 FQNNGV.

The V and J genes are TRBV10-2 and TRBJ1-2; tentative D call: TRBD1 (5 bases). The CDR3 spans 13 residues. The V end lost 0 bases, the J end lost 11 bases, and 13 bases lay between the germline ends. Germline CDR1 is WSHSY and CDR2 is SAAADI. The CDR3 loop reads CASSESNLREYTF. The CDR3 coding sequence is TGCGCCAGCAGTGAGTCGAACCTCAGGGAATACACCTTC.

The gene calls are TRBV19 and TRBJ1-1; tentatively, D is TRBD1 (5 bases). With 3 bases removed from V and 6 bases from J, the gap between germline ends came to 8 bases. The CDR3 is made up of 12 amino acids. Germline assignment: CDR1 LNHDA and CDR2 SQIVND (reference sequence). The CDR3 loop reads CASSIPGSEAFF. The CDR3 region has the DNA TGTGCCAGTAGTATTCCAGGGTCTGAAGCTTTCTTT.

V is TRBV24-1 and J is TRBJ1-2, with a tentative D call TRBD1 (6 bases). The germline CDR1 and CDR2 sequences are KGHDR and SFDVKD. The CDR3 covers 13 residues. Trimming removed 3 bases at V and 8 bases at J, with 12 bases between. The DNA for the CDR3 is TGTGCCACCAGTGATCACCAGGGGCGCGGCTACACCTTC. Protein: CATSDHQGRGYTF.

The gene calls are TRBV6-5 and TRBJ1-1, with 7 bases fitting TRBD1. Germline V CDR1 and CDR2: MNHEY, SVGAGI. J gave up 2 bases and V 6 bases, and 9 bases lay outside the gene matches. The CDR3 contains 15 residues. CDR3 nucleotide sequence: TGTGCCAGCAGCCGCGAAACAGGGGTAAACACTGAAGCTTTCTTT. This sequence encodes CASSRETGVNTEAFF.

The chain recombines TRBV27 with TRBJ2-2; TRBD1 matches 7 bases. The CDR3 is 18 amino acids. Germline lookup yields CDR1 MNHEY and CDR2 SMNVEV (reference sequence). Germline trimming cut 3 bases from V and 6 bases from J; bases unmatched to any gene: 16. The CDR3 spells CASSFIPRWTGRPGELFF. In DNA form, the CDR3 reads TGTGCCAGCAGTTTCATCCCCCGATGGACAGGACGACCCGGGGAGCTGTTTTTT.

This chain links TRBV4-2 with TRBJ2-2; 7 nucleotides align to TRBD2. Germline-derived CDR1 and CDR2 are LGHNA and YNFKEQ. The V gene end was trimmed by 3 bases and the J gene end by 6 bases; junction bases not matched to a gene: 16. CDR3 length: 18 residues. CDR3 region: CASSHNPTSREGPGELFF. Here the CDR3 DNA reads TGTGCCAGCAGCCACAACCCCACCTCGAGGGAGGGGCCCGGGGAGCTGTTTTTT.

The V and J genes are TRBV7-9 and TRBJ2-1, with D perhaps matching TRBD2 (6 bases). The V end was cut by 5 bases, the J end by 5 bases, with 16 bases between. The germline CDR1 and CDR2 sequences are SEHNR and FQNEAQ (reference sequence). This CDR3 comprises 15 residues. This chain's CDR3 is CASSLRGTVHNEQFF. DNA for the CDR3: TGTGCCAGCAGCCTTCGGGGGACTGTCCACAATGAGCAGTTCTTC.

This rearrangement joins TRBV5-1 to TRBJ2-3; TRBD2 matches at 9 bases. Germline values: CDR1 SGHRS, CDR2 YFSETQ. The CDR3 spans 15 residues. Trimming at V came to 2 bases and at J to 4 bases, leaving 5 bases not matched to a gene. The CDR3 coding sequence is TGCGCCAGCAGCTTACAGGGCGGGAGGGCAGATACGCAGTATTTT. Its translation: CASSLQGGRADTQYF.

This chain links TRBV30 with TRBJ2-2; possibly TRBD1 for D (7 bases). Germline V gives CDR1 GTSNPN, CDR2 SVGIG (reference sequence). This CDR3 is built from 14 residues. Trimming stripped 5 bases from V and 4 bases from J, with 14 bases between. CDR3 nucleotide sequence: TGTGCCTGGGAGGGGGGACAGCTCACCGGGGAGCTGTTTTTT. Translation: CAWEGGQLTGELFF.

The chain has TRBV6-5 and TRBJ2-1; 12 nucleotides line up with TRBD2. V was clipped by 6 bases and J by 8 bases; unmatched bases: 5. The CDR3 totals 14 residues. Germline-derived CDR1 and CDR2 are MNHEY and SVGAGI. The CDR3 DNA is TGTGCCAGCAGCCGACTAGCGGGAGTCCATGAGCAGTTCTTC. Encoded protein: CASSRLAGVHEQFF.

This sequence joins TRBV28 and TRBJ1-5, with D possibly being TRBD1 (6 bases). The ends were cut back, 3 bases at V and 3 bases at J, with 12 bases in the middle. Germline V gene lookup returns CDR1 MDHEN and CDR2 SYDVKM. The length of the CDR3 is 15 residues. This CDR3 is CASSLAGVLNQPQHF. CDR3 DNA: TGTGCCAGCAGTTTGGCAGGGGTCCTCAATCAGCCCCAGCATTTT.

For the CDR3, the DNA is TGTGCCAGCAGCCCACAACTGGGCAAGCAGTTCTTC. Protein sequence: CASSPQLGKQFF. The chain links TRBV7-2 to TRBJ2-1; D not resolved. The length of the CDR3 is 12 residues. V gave up 5 bases and J gave up 11 bases, with 13 bases separating them. Germline V CDR1 and CDR2: SGHTA, FQGNSA.

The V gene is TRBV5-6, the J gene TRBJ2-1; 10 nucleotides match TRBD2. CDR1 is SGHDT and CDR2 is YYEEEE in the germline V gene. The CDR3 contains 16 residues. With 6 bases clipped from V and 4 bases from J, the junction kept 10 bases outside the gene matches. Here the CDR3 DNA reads TGTGCCAGCACCGAGAACCTAGCGGGGGAATACAATGAGCAGTTCTTC. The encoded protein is CASTENLAGEYNEQFF.

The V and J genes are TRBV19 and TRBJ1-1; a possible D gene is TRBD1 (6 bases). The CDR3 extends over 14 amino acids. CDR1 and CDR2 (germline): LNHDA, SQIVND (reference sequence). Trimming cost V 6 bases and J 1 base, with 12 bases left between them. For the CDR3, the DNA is TGTGCCAGTAGGCAACAGGGACAGAACACTGAAGCTTTCTTT. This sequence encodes CASRQQGQNTEAFF. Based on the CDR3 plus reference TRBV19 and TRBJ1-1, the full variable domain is DGGITQSPKYLFRKEGQNVTLSCEQNLNHDAMYWYRQDPGQGLRLIYYSQIVNDFQKGDIAEGYSVSREKKESFPLTVTSAQKNPTAFYLCASRQQGQNTEAFFGQGTRLTVV.